This T cell receptor beta chain was identified in a study of CD39 and CD103 CD8 tumor-infiltrating T cells. The data were produced by immunoSEQ multiplex PCR, yet TCRdb's version contains in-frame clones alone and is incomplete. In the table there are about 1,300 clones, about 80% of which are singletons. The sample comprised CD8+ T cells sorted from blood. Subset of the sample: total memory CD8 T cells (CD45RA-CCR7+/-) from blood or uninvolved lymph node. This clonotype originated in a human donor with head and neck squamous cell carcinoma.

The CDR3 loop reads CATSSGQGGFGGYTF. The DNA of the CDR3 is TGTGCCACCAGCTCAGGACAGGGAGGCTTCGGGGGCTACACCTTC. This chain uses TRBV15 with TRBJ1-2; 8 nucleotides agree with TRBD1. The CDR3 runs to 15 residues. V gave up 5 bases and J gave up 8 bases; unmatched junction bases: 13. CDR1 and CDR2 from the germline V gene are LNHNV and YYDKDF (reference sequence).